One and the same sample provided the 8 T cell receptor beta chains below, sequenced in a study of cytomegalovirus exposure and HLA in healthy donors. Primers: 60 Vbeta forward and 13 Jbeta reverse. Repertoires were generated with immunoSEQ multiplex PCR, while TCRdb's copy carries only in-frame clones and drops some. The top ten clones hold around a tenth of a sample with roughly 100,000 clones, approximately 80% of them seen once. The sample was PBMCs. These receptors were taken from a male donor in good health and CMV-seropositive.

This clone was counted between two and nine times. The chain uses TRBV28 and TRBJ2-7; TRBD2 might be the D (6 bases). Germline loops: CDR1 MDHEN, CDR2 SYDVKM. CDR3 size: 12 residues. V was clipped by 8 bases and J by 3 bases, with 11 bases between them. The CDR3 DNA reads as TGTGCCAGCTCCTTCGGGAGCTACGAGCAGTACTTC. Translation gives CASSFGSYEQYF.

The chain recombines TRBV7-3 with TRBJ2-6, with a weak D call TRBD2 (5 bases). The CDR3 contains 17 residues. Germline loops: CDR1 SGHTA, CDR2 FQGTGA. Trimming removed 2 bases at V and 7 bases at J, with 18 bases between. CDR3 residues: CASSLGPGGRGANVLTF. DNA of the CDR3: TGTGCCAGCAGCTTAGGACCGGGTGGCCGGGGAGCCAACGTCCTGACTTTC. Based on the CDR3 plus reference TRBV7-3 and TRBJ2-6, the full variable domain is GAGVSQTPSNKVTEKGKYVELRCDPISGHTALYWYRQSLGQGPEFLIYFQGTGAADDSGLPNDRFFAVRPEGSVSTLKIQRTERGDSAVYLCASSLGPGGRGANVLTFGAGSRLTVL.

V and J are TRBV21-1 and TRBJ2-7; the table assigns TRBD1, which was not confirmed against the DNA. TRBV21-1 is flagged as a pseudogene. The CDR3 runs 17 residues. As DNA, the CDR3 is TGTGCCAGCAGCAAAGTATTTATCCTTGGACAGAATTACGAGCAGTACTTC. This translates into CASSKVFILGQNYEQYF.

The J gene is TRBJ1-6, the V gene TRBV28; 9 nucleotides agree with TRBD1. CDR1 and CDR2 (germline): MDHEN, SYDVKM. Trimming at V came to 6 bases and at J to 0 bases, leaving 9 bases not matched to a gene. The CDR3 spans 18 residues. The CDR3 loop reads CASRAGTGSNSYNSPLHF. CDR3 DNA: TGTGCCAGCAGGGCCGGGACAGGGTCTAACTCCTATAATTCACCCCTCCACTTT. Complete variable domain (other parts from reference TRBV28 and TRBJ1-6): DVKVTQSSRYLVKRTGEKVFLECVQDMDHENMFWYRQDPGLGLRLIYFSYDVKMKEKGDIPEGYSVSREKKERFSLILESASTNQTSMYLCASRAGTGSNSYNSPLHFGNGTRLTVT.

Details on this clone: The junction and the germline gene differ at one end; a read error may be behind it. The chain combines TRBV27 with TRBJ2-2, with TRBD2 matching 10 bases. CDR3 size: 14 residues. Germline V gene sequence: CDR1 MNHEY, CDR2 SMNVEV (reference sequence). CDR3 DNA: TGTGCCAGCGGTTTAGCGGGAGGAGTCGGGGAGCTGTTTTTT. This encodes CASGLAGGVGELFF.

The chain couples TRBV19 to TRBJ2-5; 9 positions match TRBD2. The J call may be in error: the DNA end matches TRBJ2-7 better. Germline CDR1 and CDR2: LNHDA and SQIVND (reference sequence). The CDR3 runs 16 residues. The DNA for the CDR3 is TGTGCCAGCCTGGGGGCTAGGGCTAGCGGGATTTACGAGCAGTACTTC. Protein product: CASLGARASGIYEQYF.

This clone was found once. The chain has TRBV7-9 and TRBJ1-4; a weak D match, TRBD1 (6 bases). Germline assignment: CDR1 SEHNR and CDR2 FQNEAQ (reference sequence). The CDR3 runs 18 residues. The germline V and J ends were trimmed by 0 bases and 0 bases, with 14 bases remaining between them. The DNA of the CDR3 is TGTGCCAGCAGCTTAGCCTCGACAGGAGTTGCAACTAATGAAAAACTGTTTTTT. It translates to CASSLASTGVATNEKLFF.

The chain couples TRBV29-1 to TRBJ2-7; D is perhaps TRBD1 (5 bases). Germline CDR1 SQVTM, CDR2 ANQGSEA. The CDR3 covers 16 residues. Trimming left V 5 bases short and J 2 bases short, with 22 bases between. The CDR3 DNA reads TGCAGCGTTCGCCCACTGACAGAACTCGCAACCTACGAGCAGTACTTC. Translation: CSVRPLTELATYEQYF.